This T cell receptor beta chain was obtained from a study of shared clonotypes between healthy human individuals. This clone was seen only once. Its antigen is undetermined. The assay was immunoSEQ multiplex PCR, and TCRdb's table has in-frame clones only and misses some. The sample lists around 690,000 clones, roughly 87% occurring once. CDR3 length equals 16 residues. Trimming took 2 bases from V and 2 from J; bases not matched to a gene: 4. In germline, CDR1 is MNHEY, CDR2 SVGAGI. Study-wide points: The generation probabilities recorded for non-shared clonotypes fell below those of clonotypes shared by all four donors.

Material for sequencing was memory CD8+ T cells from PBMCs. Stated subset: CD45RO+ cells pooled with CCR7-negative TemRA cells. The V and J genes are TRBV6-5 and TRBJ2-1, with TRBD2 identical over 9 bases. The receptor was derived from a man aged 18 to 29 in good health. Some clones in this sample may be carry-over from other donors' samples. Written as DNA, the CDR3 is TGTGCCAGCAGTTACCATTCTAGCGGGGCCTACAATGAGCAGTTCTTC. Translated, it gives CASSYHSSGAYNEQFF.